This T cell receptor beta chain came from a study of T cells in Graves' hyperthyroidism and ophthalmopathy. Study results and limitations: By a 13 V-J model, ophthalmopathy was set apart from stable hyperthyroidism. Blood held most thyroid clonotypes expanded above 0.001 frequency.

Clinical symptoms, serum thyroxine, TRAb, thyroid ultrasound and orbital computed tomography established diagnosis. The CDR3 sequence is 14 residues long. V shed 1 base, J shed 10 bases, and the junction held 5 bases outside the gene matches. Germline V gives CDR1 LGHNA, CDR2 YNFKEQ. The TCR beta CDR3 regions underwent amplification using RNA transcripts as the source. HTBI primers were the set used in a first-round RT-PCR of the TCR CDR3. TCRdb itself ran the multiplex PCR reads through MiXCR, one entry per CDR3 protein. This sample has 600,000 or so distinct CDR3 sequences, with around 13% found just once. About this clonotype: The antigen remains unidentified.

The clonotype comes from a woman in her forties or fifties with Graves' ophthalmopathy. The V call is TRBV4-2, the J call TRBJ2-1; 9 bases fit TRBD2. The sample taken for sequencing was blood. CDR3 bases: TGTGCCAGCAGCCAAGTTGTTAGCGGGAGAGAGCAGTTCTTC. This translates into CASSQVVSGREQFF.